This is a list of T cell receptor beta chains from one sample in a study of T-cell reconstitution after alpha-beta-depleted transplantation in children. TCRdb analysed the PCR reads with MiXCR anew, one entry per CDR3 protein. The profile shows just over 950,000 distinct CDR3 sequences, under 30% of them singletons. Sequencing used PBMCs, mostly from graft donor cells, obtained 360 days after TCRalphabeta/CD19-depleted stem cell transplant. These receptors were taken from a boy younger than two who had a stem cell transplant for SCID, so the T cells may come from the graft donor. CDR3s include the opening cysteine and the closing phenylalanine or tryptophan. D genes are given only for firm matches. Clone size is shown for a subset of rows, as once, few, many or a class of expanded clone.

cdr3_nt: TGTGCCAGCAGCGCGCTAGCGGCCGTTTACAATGAGCAGTTCTTC
cdr3_aa: CASSALAAVYNEQFF
clone_size: -
v_call: TRBV9
d_call: TRBD2
j_call: TRBJ2-1

cdr3_nt: TGCAGTGCTAGGGGGGACCGGGGCTACACCGGGGAGCTGTTTTTT
cdr3_aa: CSARGDRGYTGELFF
clone_size: -
v_call: TRBV20-1
d_call: -
j_call: TRBJ2-2

cdr3_nt: TGTGCCAGCAGCTTAGTCCCCGGCAGGGGGTCTTCCCACGAGCAGTACTTC
cdr3_aa: CASSLVPGRGSSHEQYF
clone_size: -
v_call: TRBV11-2
d_call: TRBD1
j_call: TRBJ2-7

cdr3_nt: TGTGCCAGCAGACGTCTTCCGGGACAGGGGGTGTCAGATACGCAGTATTTT
cdr3_aa: CASRRLPGQGVSDTQYF
clone_size: few
v_call: TRBV6-1
d_call: TRBD1
j_call: TRBJ2-3

cdr3_nt: TGTGCCAGCAGCGTAGGGGACCGGATCTATGGCTACACCTTC
cdr3_aa: CASSVGDRIYGYTF
clone_size: -
v_call: TRBV9
d_call: -
j_call: TRBJ1-2

cdr3_nt: TGTGCCAGCAGTTTTCACGGACCCACTGGGGAGCAGTACTTC
cdr3_aa: CASSFHGPTGEQYF
clone_size: few
v_call: TRBV12-3/TRBV12-4
d_call: -
j_call: TRBJ2-7

cdr3_nt: TGCAGTGCCCGAGGCAGGGTAGGGACTAACTATGGCTACACCTTC
cdr3_aa: CSARGRVGTNYGYTF
clone_size: -
v_call: TRBV20-1
d_call: -
j_call: TRBJ1-2

cdr3_nt: TGCAGCGCCGGGACAGGTCTTTACAATGAGCAGTTCTTC
cdr3_aa: CSAGTGLYNEQFF
clone_size: few
v_call: TRBV20-1
d_call: TRBD1
j_call: TRBJ2-1

cdr3_nt: TGTGCCAGCAGCCAAGCCAAGCGAAAACAAGAGACCCAGTACTTC
cdr3_aa: CASSQAKRKQETQYF
clone_size: -
v_call: TRBV4-2
d_call: -
j_call: TRBJ2-5

cdr3_nt: TGCGCCAGCAGCACTACCGGGACAGGCGGGATTGCGCGGGGCTACACCTTC
cdr3_aa: CASSTTGTGGIARGYTF
clone_size: -
v_call: TRBV5-1
d_call: TRBD1
j_call: TRBJ1-2

cdr3_nt: TGTGCCACCAGCAGCCACGAAGAGACCCAGTACTTC
cdr3_aa: CATSSHEETQYF
clone_size: few
v_call: TRBV15
d_call: -
j_call: TRBJ2-5

cdr3_nt: TGTGCCACCCGGGACAGTATGGGCACTGATACGCAGTATTTT
cdr3_aa: CATRDSMGTDTQYF
clone_size: -
v_call: TRBV28
d_call: TRBD1
j_call: TRBJ2-3

cdr3_nt: TGTGCCAGCAGTTTATCGGTGACAGGGGCGCTAAGGGCAGATACGCAGTATTTT
cdr3_aa: CASSLSVTGALRADTQYF
clone_size: once
v_call: TRBV28
d_call: TRBD1
j_call: TRBJ2-3

cdr3_nt: TGTGCCAGCAGCTTAACCCCGAAAGATTACGGTAACACTGAAGCTTTCTTT
cdr3_aa: CASSLTPKDYGNTEAFF
clone_size: -
v_call: TRBV7-9
d_call: -
j_call: TRBJ1-1

cdr3_nt: TGTGCCAGCAGTGGGTTCAGGGGACACACCATATATTTT
cdr3_aa: CASSGFRGHTIYF
clone_size: few
v_call: TRBV12-3/TRBV12-4
d_call: -
j_call: TRBJ1-3

cdr3_nt: TGTGCCACCAGCAGAGGTCAGGGAGGAACGTGGTACTTC
cdr3_aa: CATSRGQGGTWYF
clone_size: -
v_call: TRBV15
d_call: -
j_call: TRBJ2-7

cdr3_nt: TGTGCCAGCAGCTCCGGACAGCTCGCGGGCACTGAAGCTTTCTTT
cdr3_aa: CASSSGQLAGTEAFF
clone_size: -
v_call: TRBV7-9
d_call: -
j_call: TRBJ1-1

cdr3_nt: TGTGCCTGGAGGCGTCCAGGGGGAGATACGCAGTATTTT
cdr3_aa: CAWRRPGGDTQYF
clone_size: -
v_call: TRBV30
d_call: TRBD1
j_call: TRBJ2-3

cdr3_nt: TGTGCCTGGAGAAGTGGGGGAGGGGTCCATACGCAGTATTTT
cdr3_aa: CAWRSGGGVHTQYF
clone_size: -
v_call: TRBV30
d_call: TRBD2
j_call: TRBJ2-3

cdr3_nt: TGTGCCAGCAGTTACTCCGACAGGGGGCGCATAAGAACCGGGGAGCTGTTTTTT
cdr3_aa: CASSYSDRGRIRTGELFF
clone_size: once
v_call: TRBV6-5
d_call: TRBD1
j_call: TRBJ2-2

cdr3_nt: TGTGCCAGCAGCCCCTCAGGGGTTTCAGATACGCAGTATTTT
cdr3_aa: CASSPSGVSDTQYF
clone_size: -
v_call: TRBV9
d_call: -
j_call: TRBJ2-3

cdr3_nt: TGCAGTGCTAGGGTCGGGACTAGCGGGGCCTACGAGCAGTACTTC
cdr3_aa: CSARVGTSGAYEQYF
clone_size: few
v_call: TRBV20-1
d_call: TRBD2
j_call: TRBJ2-7

cdr3_nt: TGTGCCAGCAGTCCCACGACAGGGGCTCAGCCCCAGCATTTT
cdr3_aa: CASSPTTGAQPQHF
clone_size: -
v_call: TRBV12-3/TRBV12-4
d_call: TRBD1
j_call: TRBJ1-5

cdr3_nt: TGCGCCAGCAGCCTCCAGCGGGGTAGCTCCTACAATGAGCAGTTCTTC
cdr3_aa: CASSLQRGSSYNEQFF
clone_size: few
v_call: TRBV4-1
d_call: TRBD2
j_call: TRBJ2-1

cdr3_nt: TGCGCCAGCCATACAGGGGCGAGGAAGACTGAAGCTTTCTTT
cdr3_aa: CASHTGARKTEAFF
clone_size: few
v_call: TRBV5-1
d_call: TRBD1
j_call: TRBJ1-1

cdr3_nt: TGTGCCAGCAGTAGGACAGGGGTTACGGAGACCCAGTACTTC
cdr3_aa: CASSRTGVTETQYF
clone_size: few
v_call: TRBV28
d_call: TRBD1
j_call: TRBJ2-5

cdr3_nt: TGTGCCAGCAGGACCGTATGGCACAGGGGAGAGGACGAGCAGTACTTC
cdr3_aa: CASRTVWHRGEDEQYF
clone_size: few
v_call: TRBV6-1
d_call: TRBD1
j_call: TRBJ2-7

cdr3_nt: TGTGCCAGCCTCGAGGCTAGCGGGGGACAAGATACGCAGTATTTT
cdr3_aa: CASLEASGGQDTQYF
clone_size: few
v_call: TRBV2
d_call: TRBD2
j_call: TRBJ2-3

cdr3_nt: TGTGCCAGCAGCTTGTCCGGACGGTCCTTGCAGAACACTGAAGCTTTCTTT
cdr3_aa: CASSLSGRSLQNTEAFF
clone_size: -
v_call: TRBV7-6
d_call: -
j_call: TRBJ1-1

cdr3_nt: TGTGCCAGCAGTAGAGGACAGCCGCAGCCCCAGCATTTT
cdr3_aa: CASSRGQPQPQHF
clone_size: -
v_call: TRBV12-3/TRBV12-4
d_call: -
j_call: TRBJ1-5

cdr3_nt: TGTGCCATCAGTGCGGACAGGGGTCGGGGCAAAAACATTCAGTACTTC
cdr3_aa: CAISADRGRGKNIQYF
clone_size: many
v_call: TRBV10-3
d_call: TRBD1
j_call: TRBJ2-4

cdr3_nt: TGTGCCACCAGCAGAGTCCCTCATTTCGGACGGCACTACGAGCAGTACTTC
cdr3_aa: CATSRVPHFGRHYEQYF
clone_size: -
v_call: TRBV15
d_call: -
j_call: TRBJ2-7

cdr3_nt: TGTGCCATCGGGACTTCTGTAGATACGCAGTATTTT
cdr3_aa: CAIGTSVDTQYF
clone_size: few
v_call: TRBV10-3
d_call: -
j_call: TRBJ2-3

cdr3_nt: TGTGCCAGCAGCTCGACACGGGGACTTGAGTACTTC
cdr3_aa: CASSSTRGLEYF
clone_size: many
v_call: TRBV7-9
d_call: -
j_call: TRBJ2-5

cdr3_nt: TGTGCCAGCAGCTTCTGGCACCCGACTAATTCACCCCTCCACTTT
cdr3_aa: CASSFWHPTNSPLHF
clone_size: few
v_call: TRBV5-5
d_call: -
j_call: TRBJ1-6

cdr3_nt: TGTGCCAGCAGTTTAGGCCCTCTAGCTGAAGCTTTCTTT
cdr3_aa: CASSLGPLAEAFF
clone_size: -
v_call: TRBV27
d_call: -
j_call: TRBJ1-1

cdr3_nt: TGTGCCAGCAGCTTGGCGGGTTTTCAGCCCCAGCATTTT
cdr3_aa: CASSLAGFQPQHF
clone_size: few
v_call: TRBV5-5
d_call: -
j_call: TRBJ1-5

cdr3_nt: TGTGCCAGCAGCTTAGGCAGGGGGCGGAACACCGGGGAGCTGTTTTTT
cdr3_aa: CASSLGRGRNTGELFF
clone_size: many
v_call: TRBV7-7
d_call: TRBD1
j_call: TRBJ2-2

cdr3_nt: TGTGCCAGCAGTCTCCACCCTGGAAACACCATATATTTT
cdr3_aa: CASSLHPGNTIYF
clone_size: -
v_call: TRBV6-1
d_call: -
j_call: TRBJ1-3

cdr3_nt: TGTGCCAGCAGCTTAGACTTAGCTTCAGTTGGGACAGATACGCAGTATTTT
cdr3_aa: CASSLDLASVGTDTQYF
clone_size: many
v_call: TRBV11-1
d_call: -
j_call: TRBJ2-3

cdr3_nt: TGTGCCACCAGCGGCAACAGGGGATCTCTCGAGACCCAGTACTTC
cdr3_aa: CATSGNRGSLETQYF
clone_size: few
v_call: TRBV15
d_call: TRBD1
j_call: TRBJ2-5

cdr3_nt: TGTGCCAGCAGCTGGCGACAGGGCTCTGGAAACACCATATATTTT
cdr3_aa: CASSWRQGSGNTIYF
clone_size: few
v_call: TRBV7-2
d_call: TRBD1
j_call: TRBJ1-3

cdr3_nt: TGTGCCAGCCTTTCGGGACAGCCAACCCGTGGCATTCAGTACTTC
cdr3_aa: CASLSGQPTRGIQYF
clone_size: few
v_call: TRBV6-1
d_call: TRBD1
j_call: TRBJ2-4

cdr3_nt: TGCGCCAGCAGCCCGAGGGGAGATTCCGGGGAGCTGTTTTTT
cdr3_aa: CASSPRGDSGELFF
clone_size: -
v_call: TRBV4-1
d_call: -
j_call: TRBJ2-2

cdr3_nt: TGTGCCAGCAGCGCCGGGACAGGTCGAAGCGGGGAGCAGTTCTTC
cdr3_aa: CASSAGTGRSGEQFF
clone_size: few
v_call: TRBV13
d_call: TRBD1
j_call: TRBJ2-1

cdr3_nt: TGTGCCAGCAGAATCGAAACCGTAGGGGGTGAAGCTTTCTTT
cdr3_aa: CASRIETVGGEAFF
clone_size: few
v_call: TRBV2
d_call: -
j_call: TRBJ1-1